These T cell receptor beta chains were read from a single sample in a study of cytomegalovirus exposure and HLA in healthy donors. Libraries were prepared by immunoSEQ multiplex PCR; TCRdb keeps only in-frame clonotypes and omits some of them. The repertoire consists of about 150,000 clones, with more than 75% occurring once and the leading ten covering around 13%. The sample consisted of PBMCs. The source of these receptors is a young man in good health and CMV-seropositive. CDR3s include the opening cysteine and the closing phenylalanine or tryptophan. Fields, in order: CDR3 DNA, CDR3 protein, V gene, clone size, D gene, J gene. A D gene is named only where the DNA matches it firmly. The size entry is marked missing in some rows and otherwise reads once, few, many or a size class.

DNA: TGTGCCAGCAGTTACCGGGACAGGGTAACCAAAAACATTCAGTACTTC
CDR3: CASSYRDRVTKNIQYF
V: TRBV6-6
size: once
D: TRBD1
J: TRBJ2-4

DNA: TGTGCCAGCAGTGGCCCCCCAGGTGTCAGCGGGAGCATCGACGAGCAGTACTTC
CDR3: CASSGPPGVSGSIDEQYF
V: TRBV6-1
size: -
D: TRBD2
J: TRBJ2-7

DNA: TGTGCCAGCAGCGAAGGCGGGGGGGAGGGCCGCGAGCAGTACTTC
CDR3: CASSEGGGEGREQYF
V: TRBV9
size: -
D: TRBD2
J: TRBJ2-7

DNA: TGTGCCAGCAGCTTAGTTGGTAGCGGGAGATACTCCTACAATGAGCAGTTCTTC
CDR3: CASSLVGSGRYSYNEQFF
V: TRBV11-3
size: -
D: TRBD2
J: TRBJ2-1

DNA: TGTGCCAGCAGCTTAGGGGCCTCTGGAAACACCATATATTTT
CDR3: CASSLGASGNTIYF
V: TRBV13
size: -
D: -
J: TRBJ1-3

DNA: TGTGCCAGTAGTATAGTTCCACCGGGGACCGGGGAGCTGTTTTTT
CDR3: CASSIVPPGTGELFF
V: TRBV19
size: -
D: -
J: TRBJ2-2

DNA: TGTGCCAGCAGCCAAAGGGGACAGGGTTTGGATGGCTACACCTTC
CDR3: CASSQRGQGLDGYTF
V: TRBV6-5
size: -
D: TRBD1
J: TRBJ1-2

DNA: TGTGCCAGCAGCTTTACTAGCGGGAGTGCCAACGAGCAGTACTTC
CDR3: CASSFTSGSANEQYF
V: TRBV7-9
size: -
D: TRBD2
J: TRBJ2-7

DNA: TGTGCCAGCAGCGTAGCTAGTGCCGGGGAGCTGTTTTTT
CDR3: CASSVASAGELFF
V: TRBV9
size: few
D: -
J: TRBJ2-2

DNA: TGTGCCAGCAGAGTTCCTAGCGGGAGGGCCGGGAAAAATGAGCAGTTCTTC
CDR3: CASRVPSGRAGKNEQFF
V: TRBV28
size: -
D: TRBD2
J: TRBJ2-1

DNA: TGCAGCGTGACGACAGGGAAGCCCTACAATGAGCAGTTCTTC
CDR3: CSVTTGKPYNEQFF
V: TRBV29-1
size: -
D: TRBD1
J: TRBJ2-1